Shown below are 11 T cell receptor beta chains from a single sample sequenced in a study of high-grade serous ovarian cancer treatment subgroups. Repertoires were generated with immunoSEQ multiplex PCR, while TCRdb's copy carries only in-frame clones and drops some. The table includes several thousand clones, roughly nine tenths detected once. Tumor samples were obtained before definitive surgery or chemotherapy. The sequenced material came from tumor tissue. Every receptor here comes from a human donor with high-grade serous ovarian cancer.

The rearrangement links TRBV28 to TRBJ2-5; D assignment may be TRBD1 or TRBD2 (5 bases each). CDR1 MDHEN and CDR2 SYDVKM come from the germline V gene. The length of the CDR3 is 15 residues. Trimming stripped 3 bases from V and 2 bases from J, with 13 bases between. The CDR3 loop is CASSLVGTLQETQYF. CDR3 in DNA: TGTGCCAGCAGTTTGGTCGGGACGTTGCAAGAGACCCAGTACTTC.

This clone is a singleton in its sample. This chain links TRBV7-9 with TRBJ1-5; D unresolved. V dropped 1 base and J dropped 5 bases, with 6 bases sitting between them. CDR1 and CDR2 from the germline V gene are SEHNR and FQNEAQ (reference sequence). This CDR3 spans 13 amino acids. CDR3 sequence (DNA): TGTGCCAGCAGCTTAGGGGGAGATCAGCCCCAGCATTTT. It encodes CASSLGGDQPQHF.

The chain is built from TRBV6-1 and TRBJ2-7, with TRBD2 as a possible D gene (6 bases). The V and J ends lost 3 bases and 4 bases respectively, with 13 bases between them. The CDR3 is 14 residues long. Germline V CDR1 and CDR2: MNHNS, SASEGT. The CDR3 loop reads CASSDEGGLYEQYF. Written as DNA, the CDR3 is TGTGCCAGCAGTGACGAAGGAGGGTTATACGAGCAGTACTTC.

This rearrangement joins TRBV7-2 to TRBJ2-3; 9 nucleotides match TRBD2. V lost 1 base, J lost 8 bases, and 7 bases stayed unmatched. The CDR3 loop spans 15 amino acids. Germline CDR1 is SGHTA and CDR2 is FQGNSA. The CDR3 loop is CASSLERGAGGTQYF. The CDR3 DNA follows: TGTGCCAGCAGCTTAGAGCGGGGGGCCGGAGGTACGCAGTATTTT.

This clone has only a few counts. The gene calls are TRBV27 and TRBJ2-3; 8 bases map to TRBD1. V trimming: 8 bases; J trimming: 6 bases; junction bases outside the gene matches: 10. The CDR3 covers 14 residues. Germline CDR1 and CDR2: MNHEY and SMNVEV (reference sequence). CDR3 residues: CASGDRGLTDTQYF. For the CDR3, the DNA is TGTGCCAGCGGTGACAGGGGATTAACTGATACGCAGTATTTT.

This clone was counted between two and nine times. The chain carries TRBV10-3 and TRBJ1-5; D is uncertain. V was shortened by 0 bases and J by 0 bases, with 6 bases between the two germline ends. Germline V CDR1 and CDR2: ENHRY, SYGVKD. CDR3 size: 15 residues. This CDR3 reads CAISESGVSNQPQHF. The CDR3 DNA sequence: TGTGCCATCAGTGAGTCGGGTGTTAGCAATCAGCCCCAGCATTTT.

The table lists this clone with a count of one. This chain joins TRBV5-4 and TRBJ1-1, with 11 bases that match TRBD1. The germline V gene has CDR1 SGHNT and CDR2 YYREEE (reference sequence). CDR3 length equals 16 residues. The ends lost 3 bases at V and 2 bases at J; junction bases unmatched: 6. The CDR3 nucleotides read TGTGCCAGCAGCTCGCCGGGACAGGGGGTTAACACTGAAGCTTTCTTT. It codes for CASSSPGQGVNTEAFF.

This clone was detected once. This chain uses TRBV13 with TRBJ2-4, with D hard to call. Trimming cost V 0 bases and J 7 bases, with 10 bases left between them. From germline, CDR1 is PRHDT and CDR2 FYEKMQ (reference sequence). CDR3 length equals 14 residues. The CDR3 is CASSLGTLGNIQYF. For the CDR3, the DNA is TGTGCCAGCAGCTTAGGCACACTCGGGAACATTCAGTACTTC.

V and J are TRBV7-8 and TRBJ1-2, with 9 positions matching TRBD1. This CDR3 spans 16 amino acids. The germline gives CDR1 SGHVS, CDR2 FQNEAQ. V shed 2 bases and J 4 bases; nucleotides not matched to a gene: 8. Written as DNA, the CDR3 is TGTGCCAGCAGCTTATTGGGGACAGGGTCGCCCTATGGCTACACCTTC. This gives the protein CASSLLGTGSPYGYTF. Based on the CDR3 plus reference TRBV7-8 and TRBJ1-2, the full variable domain is GAGVSQSPRYKVAKRGQDVALRCDPISGHVSLFWYQQALGQGPEFLTYFQNEAQLDKSGLPSDRFFAERPEGSVSTLKIQRTQQEDSAVYLCASSLLGTGSPYGYTFGSGTRLTVV.

J is TRBJ1-2 and V is TRBV7-8; possibly TRBD1 for D (6 bases). The germline V and J ends were trimmed by 5 bases and 2 bases, with 12 bases remaining between them. CDR3 length: 14 residues. CDR1 and CDR2 from the germline V gene are SGHVS and FQNEAQ. CDR3 DNA sequence: TGTGCCAGCAGCCCGAGGACAGACAACTATGGCTACACCTTC. It translates to CASSPRTDNYGYTF. The full variable domain, rest sourced from reference TRBV7-8 and TRBJ1-2, is GAGVSQSPRYKVAKRGQDVALRCDPISGHVSLFWYQQALGQGPEFLTYFQNEAQLDKSGLPSDRFFAERPEGSVSTLKIQRTQQEDSAVYLCASSPRTDNYGYTFGSGTRLTVV.

A few counts support this clone. CDR3 nucleotide sequence: TGTGCCAGCAGCTTAGCCGGGACACAAGAAGAAGCTTTCTTT. Its translation: CASSLAGTQEEAFF. The rearrangement uses TRBV7-9 and TRBJ1-1; D possibly corresponds to TRBD1 (6 bases). CDR1 is SEHNR, CDR2 FQNEAQ, per germline (reference sequence). Trimming shortened V by 0 bases and J by 8 bases, and 13 bases separated the two germline ends. CDR3 length equals 14 residues.